These 10 T cell receptor beta chains share one sample of origin, sequenced in a study of T-cell reconstitution after alpha-beta-depleted transplantation in children. The TCRbeta library was prepared with unique molecular identifiers. TCRdb re-derived calls from the PCR reads in MiXCR, one entry per CDR3 protein. Here the sample spans 150,000 to 200,000 distinct CDR3 sequences, roughly 6.8% being singletons. The sample was PBMCs from the stem cell graft donor, taken from the stem cell graft. The receptors here all came from a human donor who donated a stem cell graft to a child with Wiskott-Aldrich syndrome.

The sample holds many counts of this clonotype. V usage is TRBV21-1 and J usage is TRBJ2-7; no check of the table's D call, TRBD2, against the DNA was made. TRBV21-1 is a listed pseudogene. The CDR3 totals 12 residues. The CDR3 coding sequence is TGTGCCAGCCTAGGGGAACCCTACGAGCAGTACTTC. Translated: CASLGEPYEQYF.

This clonotype was detected many times. V usage is TRBV3-1 and J usage is TRBJ2-3; 9 nucleotides line up with TRBD1. The V gene's germline CDR1 is LGHDT and CDR2 YNNKEL (reference sequence). The junction had 8 bases not matched to a gene; V was cut back by 0 bases and J by 4 bases. This CDR3 has 17 amino acids. This CDR3 is CASSQDSGTGKADTQYF. In nucleotides, the CDR3 is TGTGCCAGCAGCCAAGATTCAGGGACAGGGAAGGCAGATACGCAGTATTTT.

This clonotype showed up many times. The rearrangement links TRBV27 to TRBJ2-1; D might be TRBD1 (5 bases). Germline V gene lookup returns CDR1 MNHEY and CDR2 SMNVEV (reference sequence). This CDR3 is built from 15 residues. V was cut by 3 bases and J by 2 bases, with 11 bases left in between. The CDR3 loop reads CASSLFSGPYNEQFF. Written as DNA, the CDR3 is TGTGCCAGCAGTTTGTTCTCAGGGCCCTACAATGAGCAGTTCTTC.

This clonotype came up many times. V and J are TRBV2 and TRBJ2-7; TRBD1 aligns across 7 bases. This CDR3 has 15 amino acids. Unmatched junction bases numbered 3, after V lost 1 base and J lost 0 bases. In germline, CDR1 is SNHLY, CDR2 FYNNEI. The CDR3 loop is CASSEVGQLSYEQYF. The CDR3 coding sequence is TGTGCCAGCAGTGAAGTGGGACAGCTCTCCTACGAGCAGTACTTC.

This clonotype was observed a handful of times. The V call is TRBV19, the J call TRBJ2-3, with D unresolved. The V gene lost 1 base and the J gene lost 8 bases, with 7 bases spanning the gap. Germline lookup yields CDR1 LNHDA and CDR2 SQIVND (reference sequence). The CDR3 is made up of 12 amino acids. CDR3 DNA: TGTGCCAGTAGTATAGGCACTGTTACGCAGTATTTT. This translates into CASSIGTVTQYF.

This clonotype was seen ten or more times. CDR3 DNA: TGTGCCAGCAGCCCACAGGTTACCTACGAGCAGTACTTC. Translating it yields CASSPQVTYEQYF. The rearrangement joins TRBV14 to TRBJ2-7; D may be TRBD1 (5 bases). The V end was cut by 4 bases, the J end by 2 bases, with 9 bases between. This CDR3 has 13 amino acids. Germline lookup yields CDR1 SGHDN and CDR2 FVKESK.

The chain carries TRBV12-3 or TRBV12-4 and TRBJ2-7; 9 positions match TRBD1. The CDR3 is 15 residues long. The V and J ends lost 2 bases and 6 bases, in that order; junction bases with no gene match: 8. The CDR3 loop is CASSLMGQGQGEQYF. Here the CDR3 DNA reads TGTGCCAGCAGTTTAATGGGACAGGGCCAAGGCGAGCAGTACTTC.

The table lists this clonotype with many counts. This sequence joins TRBV25-1 and TRBJ1-1; no clear D gene. CDR1 and CDR2 (germline): MGHDK, SYGVNS. CDR3 length: 14 residues. Trimming cost V 1 base and J 9 bases, with 15 bases left between them. CDR3 sequence: CASSESREPEKAFF. In nucleotides, the CDR3 is TGTGCCAGCAGTGAATCGAGGGAACCGGAAAAAGCTTTCTTT.

This clonotype was seen at least ten times. The V and J genes are TRBV30 and TRBJ2-1; no clear D gene. The CDR3 is 14 amino acids. The germline V gene has CDR1 GTSNPN and CDR2 SVGIG (reference sequence). Trimming pared 5 bases from V and 8 bases from J, leaving 19 bases between. The CDR3 DNA sequence: TGTGCCTGGTCTCGGTTCCTTGGGGTCGATGAGCAGTTCTTC. Amino acid sequence: CAWSRFLGVDEQFF.

This clonotype was detected many times. The V and J genes are TRBV20-1 and TRBJ2-2; weak D call: TRBD1 (5 bases). The germline CDR1 and CDR2 sequences are DFQATT and SNEGSKA (reference sequence). Trimming cost V 5 bases and J 3 bases, with 16 bases left between them. The CDR3 has 15 amino acids. The CDR3 reads CSADQGHGDTGELFF. The CDR3 DNA reads as TGCAGTGCTGATCAGGGCCACGGCGACACCGGGGAGCTGTTTTTT.